These 9 T cell receptor beta chains share one sample of origin, sequenced in a study of cytomegalovirus exposure and HLA in healthy donors (TCRdb year 2017). The receptor library was made with the immunoSEQ multiplex PCR assay. A mixture of 60 forward primers for TCR Vbeta segments and 13 reverse primers for TCR Jbeta segments was used in the multiplex PCR. Entries here come from immuneACCESS through TCRdb and include only in-frame sequences with V and J called. Some clones fail to appear in such tables; in the studies checked, an unresolved V gene covers under half of the shortfall, and the cause of the remainder is unknown. The table for this sample lists 150,000 to 170,000 clones; 65% to 80% of them were counted only once. The ten largest make up about 2.7% of the sample. Sequencing used PBMCs. The receptor source for this set is a man aged 18 to 30 in good health and CMV-seronegative.

A note on this clone: The same CDR3 arises from other DNA sequences in this sample as well. The chain uses TRBV19 and TRBJ1-5; 8 nucleotides match TRBD1. V shed 1 base, J shed 4 bases, and the junction held 6 bases outside the gene matches. The germline V gene encodes CDR1 LNHDA and CDR2 SQIVND (reference sequence). The CDR3 sequence is 16 residues long. CDR3 residues: CASSIVGDRRNQPQHF. CDR3 coding DNA: TGTGCCAGTAGTATAGTAGGGGACAGGCGAAATCAGCCCCAGCATTTT.

This clone is labeled as medium-sized (0.01 to 0.1%). The rearrangement uses TRBV10-1 and TRBJ1-6; unclear D gene. The CDR3 loop spans 13 amino acids. The germline V gene has CDR1 WNHNN and CDR2 SYGVQD (reference sequence). The V gene lost 0 bases and the J gene lost 10 bases, with 7 bases spanning the gap. DNA of the CDR3: TGCGCCAGCAGTGAGTCGCCCTACTCACCCCTCCACTTT. Translated, it gives CASSESPYSPLHF.

The rearrangement links TRBV4-3 to TRBJ1-3; no definite D call. The CDR3 is made up of 14 amino acids. V lost 4 bases and J 1 base, leaving 8 bases between the germline ends. Germline V gives CDR1 LGHNA, CDR2 YSLEER. CDR3 nucleotides: TGCGCCAGCAGCCTCGGGTGGTCTGGAAACACCATATATTTT. It is translated as CASSLGWSGNTIYF.

The V and J genes are TRBV19 and TRBJ2-7; 8 nucleotides match TRBD1. Germline V gene data show CDR1 as LNHDA and CDR2 as SQIVND (reference sequence). Trimming at V came to 10 bases and at J to 6 bases, leaving 5 bases not matched to a gene. There are 11 residues in the CDR3. In nucleotides, the CDR3 is TGTGCCATTAGGACAGGGCTCGAGCAGTACGTC. Protein: CAIRTGLEQYV.

The CDR3 spells CASSQDSAGVQTQYF. The CDR3 nucleotides read TGCGCCAGCAGCCAAGATTCTGCGGGGGTTCAGACCCAGTACTTC. The chain couples TRBV4-1 to TRBJ2-5; 7 nucleotides match TRBD2. The J segment lost 6 bases and the V segment lost 0 bases, leaving 7 bases of the junction unmatched. Looked up from germline, CDR1 is MGHRA and CDR2 is YSYEKL. This CDR3 is built from 15 residues.

The V call is TRBV2, the J call TRBJ1-6; D is unclear. This CDR3 is built from 13 residues. The germline V gene encodes CDR1 SNHLY and CDR2 FYNNEI. The V end lost 1 base, the J end lost 10 bases, and 8 bases lay between the germline ends. In nucleotides, the CDR3 is TGTGCCAGCAGTGAAGAATACAACTCACCCCTCCACTTT. It specifies CASSEEYNSPLHF.

The chain couples TRBV5-1 to TRBJ2-7; 9 bases agree with TRBD1. The germline V gene has CDR1 SGHRS and CDR2 YFSETQ. V lost 3 bases and J lost 4; bases outside the gene matches: 2. There are 13 residues in the CDR3. The DNA for the CDR3 is TGCGCCAGCAGCTGGGGGACAGGGTACGAGCAGTACTTC. Its protein product is CASSWGTGYEQYF.

The V and J genes are TRBV5-1 and TRBJ2-1, with 7 bases lining up with TRBD2. The germline CDR1 and CDR2 sequences are SGHRS and YFSETQ. The CDR3 covers 13 residues. J lost 8 bases, V lost 9 bases, and 11 bases had no gene match. This CDR3 reads CATAAARGDEQFF. The CDR3 bases are TGCGCCACTGCTGCTGCTCGGGGGGATGAGCAGTTCTTC. The full variable domain, completed using reference TRBV5-1 and TRBJ2-1, is KAGVTQTPRYLIKTRGQQVTLSCSPISGHRSVSWYQQTPGQGLQFLFEYFSETQRNKGNFPGRFSGRQFSNSRSEMNVSTLELGDSALYLCATAAARGDEQFFGPGTRLTVL.

This sequence joins TRBV19 and TRBJ2-3; 8 bases agree with TRBD2. The CDR3 consists of 15 residues. Germline-derived CDR1 and CDR2 are LNHDA and SQIVND (reference sequence). V lost 6 bases and J lost 2; bases outside the gene matches: 7. The CDR3: CASSSRGGATDTQYF. The CDR3 DNA reads as TGTGCCAGTAGCTCTCGGGGGGGAGCCACAGATACGCAGTATTTT.